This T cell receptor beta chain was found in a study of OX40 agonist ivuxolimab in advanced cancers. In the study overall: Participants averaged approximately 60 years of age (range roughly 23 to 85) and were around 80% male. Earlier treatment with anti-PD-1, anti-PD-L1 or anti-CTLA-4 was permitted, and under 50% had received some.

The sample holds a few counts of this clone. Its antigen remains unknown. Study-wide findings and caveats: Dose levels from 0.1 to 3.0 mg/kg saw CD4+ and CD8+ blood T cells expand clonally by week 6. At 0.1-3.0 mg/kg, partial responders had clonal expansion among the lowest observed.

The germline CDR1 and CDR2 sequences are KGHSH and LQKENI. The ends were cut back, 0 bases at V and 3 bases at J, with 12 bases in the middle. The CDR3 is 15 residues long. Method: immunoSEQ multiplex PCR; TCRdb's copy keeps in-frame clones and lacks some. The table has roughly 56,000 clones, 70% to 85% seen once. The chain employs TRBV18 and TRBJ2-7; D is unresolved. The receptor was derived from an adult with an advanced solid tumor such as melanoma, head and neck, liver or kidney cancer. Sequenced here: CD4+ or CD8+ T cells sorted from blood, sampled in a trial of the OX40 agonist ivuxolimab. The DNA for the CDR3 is TGTGCCAGCTCACCACCATCAAGGGCTGACTACGAGCAGTACTTC. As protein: CASSPPSRADYEQYF.